This T cell receptor beta chain emerged from a study of technical replicates of blood from a few donors. CDR1 is WNHNN and CDR2 is SYGVQD in the germline V gene (reference sequence). This CDR3 has 16 amino acids. The ends lost 5 bases at V and 3 bases at J; junction bases unmatched: 12. Libraries were prepared by immunoSEQ multiplex PCR; TCRdb keeps only in-frame clonotypes and omits some of them. The sample holds under 90,000 clones, around 94% seen once. The sequence came from a human donor in good health. The chain employs TRBV10-1 and TRBJ1-1; 7 bases are shared with TRBD1. The sequencing input was T cells isolated from PBMCs. The CDR3 DNA reads TGCGCCAGCAGTCTCACGAAAGACAGGGCAGACACTGAAGCTTTCTTT. It translates to CASSLTKDRADTEAFF.